The entry below gives a single TCR beta chain sequence along with its context. This clone's antigen is unknown. No base quality values were provided; no much bigger clone lies one nucleotide off. This entry belongs to a study of T-cell memory formation after mild COVID-19 (dated by TCRdb to the early 2020s). Regarding the research as a whole: Most TCR sequence clusters were specific to one of the two donors. T-cell clones expanding and contracting after mild COVID-19 in a couple of donors were tracked by longitudinal TCRalpha and TCRbeta repertoire sequencing. Two young, previously healthy adult volunteers made up the cohort, one male and one female.

The cysteine opens and the phenylalanine closes a CDR3 of 13 amino acids. Only the CDR3 region is kept as DNA, spanning 39 bases read in frame from base 1. At the junction V is shortened by 0 bases and J by 5 bases, with 8 bases in between. Per the germline V gene, SGHRS is the CDR1 and YFSETQ is the CDR2. Ficoll-Paque density gradient centrifugation was used to isolate PBMCs. Reads for this sample came from an Illumina NovaSeq 6000. TCRalpha and TCRbeta cDNA libraries were built by 5'RACE with constant-segment primers, adding sample barcodes and unique molecular identifiers. Trizol reagent was used to extract RNA from every sample. Amplification of the libraries took two PCR steps, and the second step added a second sample barcode plus Illumina TruSeq adapters. Libraries were sequenced on an Illumina NovaSeq with 2 x 150 bp paired-end reads. Processing in the source paper ran as follows. Reads were demultiplexed and collapsed into UMI-guided consensus sequences with migec v1.2.7. Using mixcr v2.1.11, UMI consensuses were aligned to TRA and TRB V and J templates and then assembled into clonotypes. A clonotype was counted as expanded or contracted only when both edgeR and NoisET called the clonotype significant, with the noise models trained on biological replicates. edgeR calls used a false discovery rate-adjusted p below 0.01 and a log2 fold-change threshold of 1. As an exploratory analysis of dynamics, PCA with hierarchical clustering was applied to max-normalized trajectories of the 1000 most abundant clonotypes. Separately sequenced CD4+ and CD8+ repertoires were used to assign a CD4 or CD8 phenotype to each responding clone. In-frame beta chains were kept once TCRdb had trimmed the public reads at Q25 with fastp and called clones with MiXCR. A single entry per CDR3 protein holds the most common genes and DNA from its merged rows. TCRdb's processing, not the authors' own work, is the source of the V and J calls. In this sample the table shows 400,000 to 550,000 distinct CDR3 sequences, around a quarter of which occur a single time. In total, the top ten clones hold about an eighth of the sample.

General conclusions and limits of the study: Balanced CD4/CD8 phenotypes were observed for clones contracting from day 15 to 85, whereas a bias towards CD4+ was observed for a second wave of clones expanding from day 15 to 37. Some responding clones were found in pre-infection memory, which suggests that pre-existing cross-reactive memory T cells took part in the SARS-CoV-2 response. Only a couple of mild cases were covered by the study, and larger cohorts that include severe cases with pre-infection samples were considered necessary. SARS-CoV-2 specificity was not confirmed for the second-wave clones peaking on day 37. Contracting CD4+ clones appeared mostly in the CM and EM memory subsets, whereas CD8+ clones were enriched in EMRA.

The sequence derives from an adult woman who had mild COVID-19 (a few samples of this study predate the infection). The sample titles of this study are shuffled in the database, so cell type and time point are left out; the donor was told from shared clones. The sample consisted of PBMCs or a T cell subset sorted from them (not recorded which). This chain is built from TRBV5-1 and TRBJ1-2; confidence is insufficient to name the D gene. The CDR3: CASSLVSQYGYTF. The bases are TGCGCCAGCAGCTTGGTCTCGCAATATGGCTACACCTTC.